The source of this T cell receptor (beta chain) is a study of shared T cell receptors in the human thymus. Profiled with immunoSEQ multiplex PCR; TCRdb holds only in-frame clones, not every one. The sample consists of approximately 730,000 clones, 70% to 90% of them appearing once. Per the germline V gene, CDR1 is MNHEY and CDR2 is SMNVEV (reference sequence). The CDR3 is 13 residues long. J lost 7 bases, V lost 4 bases, and 2 bases had no gene match. These data were also reused for a study on human thymus T cells. As that study records: Obtained as resections during corrective heart surgery, the thymus tissue was then studied.

The sample taken for sequencing was thymocytes. This sequence was found in a girl under three years old with a congenital heart defect. The gene calls are TRBV27 and TRBJ1-5; 9 nucleotides line up with TRBD1. The CDR3 is CASSSDRGQPQHF. The CDR3 region has the DNA TGTGCCAGCAGTTCCGACAGGGGGCAGCCCCAGCATTTT.